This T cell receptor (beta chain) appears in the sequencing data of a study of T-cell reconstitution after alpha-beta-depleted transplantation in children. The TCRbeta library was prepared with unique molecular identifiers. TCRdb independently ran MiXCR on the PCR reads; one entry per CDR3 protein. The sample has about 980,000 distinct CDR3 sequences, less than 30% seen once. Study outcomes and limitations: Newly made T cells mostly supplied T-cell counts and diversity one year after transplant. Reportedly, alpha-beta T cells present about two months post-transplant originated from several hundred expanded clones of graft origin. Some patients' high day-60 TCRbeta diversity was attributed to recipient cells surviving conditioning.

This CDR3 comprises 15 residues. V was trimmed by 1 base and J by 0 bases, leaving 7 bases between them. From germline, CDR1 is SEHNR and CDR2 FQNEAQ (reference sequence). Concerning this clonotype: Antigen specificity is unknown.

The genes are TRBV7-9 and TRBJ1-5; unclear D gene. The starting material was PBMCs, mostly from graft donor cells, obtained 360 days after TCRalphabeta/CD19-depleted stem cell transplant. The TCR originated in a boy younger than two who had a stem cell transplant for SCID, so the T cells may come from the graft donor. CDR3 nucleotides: TGTGCCAGCAGCTTAGATCGGGATAGCAATCAGCCCCAGCATTTT. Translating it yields CASSLDRDSNQPQHF.